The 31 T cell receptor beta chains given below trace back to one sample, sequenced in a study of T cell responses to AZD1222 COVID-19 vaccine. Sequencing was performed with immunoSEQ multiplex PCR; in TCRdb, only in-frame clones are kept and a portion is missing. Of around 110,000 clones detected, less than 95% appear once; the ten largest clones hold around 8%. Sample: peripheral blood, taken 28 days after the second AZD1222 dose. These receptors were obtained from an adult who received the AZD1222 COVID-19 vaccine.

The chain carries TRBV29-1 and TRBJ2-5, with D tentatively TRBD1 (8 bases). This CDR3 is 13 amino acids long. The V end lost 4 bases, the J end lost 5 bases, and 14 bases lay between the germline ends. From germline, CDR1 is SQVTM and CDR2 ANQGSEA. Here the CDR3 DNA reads TGCAGCGTTGCCGGACAGGGAGGGGAGACCCAGTACTTC. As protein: CSVAGQGGETQYF.

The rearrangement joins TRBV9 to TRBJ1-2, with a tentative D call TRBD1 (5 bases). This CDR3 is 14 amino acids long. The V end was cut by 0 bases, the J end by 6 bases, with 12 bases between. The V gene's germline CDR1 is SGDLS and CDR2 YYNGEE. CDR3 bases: TGTGCCAGCAGCGTAGGAGGGACCTCTAATGGCTACACCTTC. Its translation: CASSVGGTSNGYTF. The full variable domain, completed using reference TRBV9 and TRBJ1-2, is DSGVTQTPKHLITATGQRVTLRCSPRSGDLSVYWYQQSLDQGLQFLIQYYNGEERAKGNILERFSAQQFPDLHSELNLSSLELGDSALYFCASSVGGTSNGYTFGSGTRLTVV.

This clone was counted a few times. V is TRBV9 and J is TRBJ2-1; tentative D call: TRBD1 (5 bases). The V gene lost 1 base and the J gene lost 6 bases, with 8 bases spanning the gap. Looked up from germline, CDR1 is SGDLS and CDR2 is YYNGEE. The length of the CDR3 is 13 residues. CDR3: CASSVLGANEQFF. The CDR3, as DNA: TGTGCCAGCAGCGTACTAGGGGCCAATGAGCAGTTCTTC.

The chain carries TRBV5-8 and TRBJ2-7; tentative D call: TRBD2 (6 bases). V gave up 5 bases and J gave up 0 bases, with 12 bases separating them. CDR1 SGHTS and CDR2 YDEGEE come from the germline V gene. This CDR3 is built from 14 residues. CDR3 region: CASRALAFSYEQYF. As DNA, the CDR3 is TGTGCCAGCAGGGCCCTAGCGTTCTCCTACGAGCAGTACTTC.

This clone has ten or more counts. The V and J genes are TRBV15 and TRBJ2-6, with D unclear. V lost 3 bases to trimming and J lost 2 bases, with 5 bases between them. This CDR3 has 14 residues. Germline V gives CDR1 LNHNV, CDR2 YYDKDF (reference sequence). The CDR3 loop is CATSSDTGANVLTF. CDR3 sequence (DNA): TGTGCCACCAGCAGCGACACTGGGGCCAACGTCCTGACTTTC.

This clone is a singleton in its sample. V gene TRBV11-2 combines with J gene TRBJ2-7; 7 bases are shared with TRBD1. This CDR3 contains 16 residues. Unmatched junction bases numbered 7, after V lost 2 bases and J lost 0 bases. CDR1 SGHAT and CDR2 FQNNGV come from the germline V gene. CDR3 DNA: TGTGCCAGCAGCTTAAATCCGGGGACAGCCTCCTACGAGCAGTACTTC. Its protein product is CASSLNPGTASYEQYF.

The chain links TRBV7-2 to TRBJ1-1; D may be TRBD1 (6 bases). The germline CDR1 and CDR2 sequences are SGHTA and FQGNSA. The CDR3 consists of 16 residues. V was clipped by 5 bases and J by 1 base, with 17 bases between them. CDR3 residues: CASSPATDRTNTEAFF. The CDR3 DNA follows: TGTGCCAGCAGCCCCGCAACCGACAGGACGAACACTGAAGCTTTCTTT.

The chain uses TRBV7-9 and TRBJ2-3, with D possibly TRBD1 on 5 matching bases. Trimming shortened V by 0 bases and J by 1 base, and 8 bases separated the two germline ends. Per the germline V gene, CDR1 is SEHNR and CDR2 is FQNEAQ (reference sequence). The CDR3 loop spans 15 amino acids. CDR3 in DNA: TGTGCCAGCAGCTTAGCTAGGGGCGGCACAGATACGCAGTATTTT. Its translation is CASSLARGGTDTQYF.

The CDR3 sequence is CASSQKWGAAGCEQYF. CDR3 DNA sequence: TGTGCCAGCAGCCAAAAATGGGGTGCCGCAGGGTGCGAGCAGTACTTC. This chain uses TRBV3-1 (or the pseudogene TRBV3-2) with TRBJ2-7; D perhaps matches TRBD1 (5 bases). This CDR3 has 16 amino acids. The V end lost 2 bases, the J end lost 6 bases, and 20 bases lay between the germline ends. Germline-derived CDR1 and CDR2 are LGHDT and YNNKEL (reference sequence).

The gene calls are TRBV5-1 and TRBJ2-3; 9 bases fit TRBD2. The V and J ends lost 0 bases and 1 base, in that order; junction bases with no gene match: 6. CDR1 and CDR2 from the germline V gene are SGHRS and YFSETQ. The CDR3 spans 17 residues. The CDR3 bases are TGCGCCAGCAGCTTGGTAATAGCGGGGGCCGGCACAGATACGCAGTATTTT. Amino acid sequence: CASSLVIAGAGTDTQYF.

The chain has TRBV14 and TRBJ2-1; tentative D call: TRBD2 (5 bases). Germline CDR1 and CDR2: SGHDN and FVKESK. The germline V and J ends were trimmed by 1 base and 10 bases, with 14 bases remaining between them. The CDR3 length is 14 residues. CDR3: CASSQGRSNSEQFF. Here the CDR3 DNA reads TGTGCCAGCAGCCAAGGGAGGTCCAATAGCGAGCAGTTCTTC.

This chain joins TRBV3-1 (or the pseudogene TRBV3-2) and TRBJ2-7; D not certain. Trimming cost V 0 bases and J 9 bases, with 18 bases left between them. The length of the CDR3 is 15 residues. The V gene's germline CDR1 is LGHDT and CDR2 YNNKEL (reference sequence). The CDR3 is CASSQDPGDTVGQYF. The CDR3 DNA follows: TGTGCCAGCAGCCAAGATCCCGGTGACACGGTAGGGCAGTACTTC.

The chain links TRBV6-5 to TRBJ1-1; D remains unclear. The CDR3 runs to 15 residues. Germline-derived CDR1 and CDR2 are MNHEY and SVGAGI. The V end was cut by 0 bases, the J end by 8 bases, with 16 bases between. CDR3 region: CASSYSGRSDVEAFF. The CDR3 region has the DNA TGTGCCAGCAGTTACTCGGGGAGGAGCGACGTGGAAGCTTTCTTT.

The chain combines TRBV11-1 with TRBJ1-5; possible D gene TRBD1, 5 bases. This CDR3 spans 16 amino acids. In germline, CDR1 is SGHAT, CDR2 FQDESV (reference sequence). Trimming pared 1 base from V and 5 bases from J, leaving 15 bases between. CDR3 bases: TGTGCCAGCAGCTTAGTTTTAGTCAGGGAAGATCAGCCCCAGCATTTT. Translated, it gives CASSLVLVREDQPQHF.

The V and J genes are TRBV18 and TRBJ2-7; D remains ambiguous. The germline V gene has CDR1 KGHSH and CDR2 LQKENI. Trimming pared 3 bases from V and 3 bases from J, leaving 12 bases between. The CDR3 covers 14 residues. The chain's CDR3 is CASSPSQEIYEQYF. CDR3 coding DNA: TGTGCCAGCTCACCTTCGCAGGAGATCTACGAGCAGTACTTC.

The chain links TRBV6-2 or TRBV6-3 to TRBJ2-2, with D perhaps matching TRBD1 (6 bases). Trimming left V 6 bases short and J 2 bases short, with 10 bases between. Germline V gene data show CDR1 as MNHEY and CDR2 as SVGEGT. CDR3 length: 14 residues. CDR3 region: CASSGQSNTGELFF. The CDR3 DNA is TGTGCCAGCAGCGGACAGTCAAACACCGGGGAGCTGTTTTTT.

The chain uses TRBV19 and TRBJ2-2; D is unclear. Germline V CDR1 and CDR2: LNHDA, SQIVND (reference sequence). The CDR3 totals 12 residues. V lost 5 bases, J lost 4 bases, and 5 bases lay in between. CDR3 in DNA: TGTGCCAGTAGTCCCGGCACCGGGGAGCTGTTTTTT. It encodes CASSPGTGELFF.

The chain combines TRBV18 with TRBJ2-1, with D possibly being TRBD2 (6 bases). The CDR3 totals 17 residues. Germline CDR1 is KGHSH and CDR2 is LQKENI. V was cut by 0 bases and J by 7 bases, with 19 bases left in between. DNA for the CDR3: TGTGCCAGCTCACCACCGTCTAGCGCCAGCCTTCGTAATGAGCAGTTCTTC. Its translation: CASSPPSSASLRNEQFF.

The CDR3 here is CASSPLGGGTDTQYF. The DNA for the CDR3 is TGTGCCAGTAGTCCCCTTGGGGGGGGCACAGATACGCAGTATTTT. V is TRBV19 and J is TRBJ2-3, with TRBD2 matching over 7 bases. Trimming removed 5 bases from V and 1 base from J; junction bases left unmatched: 6. Germline CDR1 reads LNHDA; CDR2 reads SQIVND (reference sequence). The CDR3 loop spans 15 amino acids.

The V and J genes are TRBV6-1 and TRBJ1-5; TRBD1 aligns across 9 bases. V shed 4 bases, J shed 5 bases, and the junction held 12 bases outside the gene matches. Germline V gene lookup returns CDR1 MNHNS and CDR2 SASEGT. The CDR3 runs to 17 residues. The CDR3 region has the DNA TGTGCCAGCAGTGGTCTCGGGACAGGGTCCCTTGATCAGCCCCAGCATTTT. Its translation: CASSGLGTGSLDQPQHF.

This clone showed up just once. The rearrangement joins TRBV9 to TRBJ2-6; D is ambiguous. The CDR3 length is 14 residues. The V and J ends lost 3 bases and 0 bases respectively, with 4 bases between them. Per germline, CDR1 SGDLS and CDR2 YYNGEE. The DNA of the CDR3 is TGTGCCAGCAGCGGGTTCTCTGGGGCCAACGTCCTGACTTTC. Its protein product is CASSGFSGANVLTF. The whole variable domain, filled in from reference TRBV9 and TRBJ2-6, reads DSGVTQTPKHLITATGQRVTLRCSPRSGDLSVYWYQQSLDQGLQFLIQYYNGEERAKGNILERFSAQQFPDLHSELNLSSLELGDSALYFCASSGFSGANVLTFGAGSRLTVL.

CDR3 sequence reads: CASSVPGGYGYTF. DNA of the CDR3: TGTGCCAGCAGTGTTCCGGGGGGCTATGGCTACACCTTC. The chain recombines TRBV2 with TRBJ1-2; D perhaps matches TRBD1 (5 bases). Trimming removed 4 bases at V and 4 bases at J, with 10 bases between. This CDR3 spans 13 amino acids. In germline, CDR1 is SNHLY, CDR2 FYNNEI.

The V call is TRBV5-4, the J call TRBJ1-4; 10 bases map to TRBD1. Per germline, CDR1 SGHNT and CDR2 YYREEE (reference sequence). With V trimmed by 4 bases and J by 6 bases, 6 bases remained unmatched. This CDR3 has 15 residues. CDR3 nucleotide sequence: TGTGCCAGCAGCACGACAGGGGGCTATGATGAAAAACTGTTTTTT. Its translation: CASSTTGGYDEKLFF.

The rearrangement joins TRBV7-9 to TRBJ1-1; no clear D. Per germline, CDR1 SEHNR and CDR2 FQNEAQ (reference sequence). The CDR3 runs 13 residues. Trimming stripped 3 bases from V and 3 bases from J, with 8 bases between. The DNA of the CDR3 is TGTGCCAGCAGCTTCGAAGTGGACACTGAAGCTTTCTTT. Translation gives CASSFEVDTEAFF.

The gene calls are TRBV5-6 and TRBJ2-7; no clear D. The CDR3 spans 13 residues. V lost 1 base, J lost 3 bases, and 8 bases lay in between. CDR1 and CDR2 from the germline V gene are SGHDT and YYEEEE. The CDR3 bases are TGTGCCAGCAGCTTGAGGGTCCACTACGAGCAGTACTTC. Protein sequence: CASSLRVHYEQYF.

The CDR3 spells CASSQGQGGEETQYF. CDR3 DNA sequence: TGTGCCAGCAGCCAAGGACAGGGTGGTGAAGAGACCCAGTACTTC. The chain employs TRBV14 and TRBJ2-5, with 7 nucleotides matching TRBD1. Per the germline V gene, CDR1 is SGHDN and CDR2 is FVKESK. The ends lost 1 base at V and 3 bases at J; junction bases unmatched: 5. CDR3 size: 15 residues.

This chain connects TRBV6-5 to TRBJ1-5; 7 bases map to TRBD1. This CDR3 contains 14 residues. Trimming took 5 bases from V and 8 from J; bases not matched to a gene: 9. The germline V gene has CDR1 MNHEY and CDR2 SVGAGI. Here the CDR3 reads CASSPGGVIEPQHF. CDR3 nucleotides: TGTGCCAGCAGTCCAGGGGGTGTGATAGAGCCCCAGCATTTT.

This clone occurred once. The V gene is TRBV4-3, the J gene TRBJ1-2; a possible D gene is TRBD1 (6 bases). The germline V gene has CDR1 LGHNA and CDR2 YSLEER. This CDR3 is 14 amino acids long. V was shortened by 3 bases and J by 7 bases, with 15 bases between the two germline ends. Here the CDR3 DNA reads TGCGCCAGCAGCCAGACAGCAGGGGCAGGTGGCTACACCTTC. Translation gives CASSQTAGAGGYTF.

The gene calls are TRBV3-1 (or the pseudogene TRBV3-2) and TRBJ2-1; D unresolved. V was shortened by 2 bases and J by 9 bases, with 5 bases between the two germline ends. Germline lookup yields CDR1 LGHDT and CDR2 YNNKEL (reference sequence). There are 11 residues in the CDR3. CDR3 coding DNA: TGTGCCAGCAGCCAATTTCTTGAGCAGTTCTTC. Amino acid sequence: CASSQFLEQFF.

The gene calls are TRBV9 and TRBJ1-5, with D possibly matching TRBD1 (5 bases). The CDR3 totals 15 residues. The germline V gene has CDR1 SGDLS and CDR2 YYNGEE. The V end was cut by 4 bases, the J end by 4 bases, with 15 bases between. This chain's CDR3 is CASSPLGTENQPQHF. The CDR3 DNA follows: TGTGCCAGCAGCCCACTAGGGACGGAAAATCAGCCCCAGCATTTT.

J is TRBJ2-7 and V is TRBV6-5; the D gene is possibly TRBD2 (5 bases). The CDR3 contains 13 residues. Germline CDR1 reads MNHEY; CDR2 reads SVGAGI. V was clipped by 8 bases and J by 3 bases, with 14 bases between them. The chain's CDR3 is CASSAKGGYEQYF. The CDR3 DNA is TGTGCCAGCTCCGCCAAAGGAGGCTACGAGCAGTACTTC.